This entry describes one T cell receptor beta chain. Its matching antigen is unknown. Primers: 60 Vbeta forward and 13 Jbeta reverse. The data were produced by immunoSEQ multiplex PCR, yet TCRdb's version contains in-frame clones alone and is incomplete. This table has 150,000 to 200,000 clones, 60% to 80% appearing once. The sample is drawn from a study of cytomegalovirus exposure and HLA in healthy donors. Study-wide points: Sequences of the TCR beta chain were said to predict the HLA-A and HLA-B alleles of most subjects accurately. Later findings reportedly placed an Asian-associated ancestry cluster below the approximately 700-donor mean for N-insertions. A few chains tied to CMV proved CMV antigen-specific in vitro. The study labeled around 160 TCR beta chains cytomegalovirus-associated.

The CDR3 has 17 amino acids. CDR1 and CDR2 (germline): LNHDA, SQIVND (reference sequence). The V and J ends lost 0 bases and 5 bases, in that order; junction bases with no gene match: 7. V is TRBV19 and J is TRBJ2-1; TRBD2 matches at 10 bases. The source material was PBMCs. The clonotype was recovered from a woman between 45 and 65 years old in good health and CMV-seropositive. In DNA, the CDR3 is TGTGCCAGTAGTATAGACTTAGCGGGGGGCGTAAACAATGAGCAGTTCTTC. It codes for CASSIDLAGGVNNEQFF.